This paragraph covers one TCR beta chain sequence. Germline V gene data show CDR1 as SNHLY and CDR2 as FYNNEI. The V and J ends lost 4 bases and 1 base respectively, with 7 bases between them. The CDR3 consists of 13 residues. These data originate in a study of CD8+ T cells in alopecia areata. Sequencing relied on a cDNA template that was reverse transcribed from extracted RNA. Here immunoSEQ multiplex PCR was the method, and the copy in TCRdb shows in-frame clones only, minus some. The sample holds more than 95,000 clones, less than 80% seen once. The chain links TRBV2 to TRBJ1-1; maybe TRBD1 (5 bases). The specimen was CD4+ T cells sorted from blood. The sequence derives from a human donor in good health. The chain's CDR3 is CASSGDANTEAFF. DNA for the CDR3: TGTGCCAGCAGTGGGGACGCGAACACTGAAGCTTTCTTT.